Below, 19 T cell receptor beta chains from the same sample are listed, as sequenced in a study of CD8+ T cells in alopecia areata. Treatment noted: oral pan-JAK inhibitor, 5-10 mg twice daily. Extraction and reverse transcription of RNA yielded cDNA as the sequencing template. TCRdb's table, derived via immunoSEQ multiplex PCR, lists solely in-frame clones and lacks some. The sample has 100,000 to 150,000 clones; approximately 57% are singletons. Sequenced here: CD4+ T cells sorted from blood, sampled at week 4, from a patient treated with tofacitinib. The receptors here all came from a human donor with alopecia areata.

This clone was detected a few times. The chain has TRBV9 and TRBJ1-6; D is possibly TRBD1 (6 bases). Germline V gene sequence: CDR1 SGDLS, CDR2 YYNGEE. Trimming pared 1 base from V and 5 bases from J, leaving 13 bases between. The CDR3 loop spans 16 amino acids. The DNA for the CDR3 is TGTGCCAGCAGCGTATCACCCGGGGGCGATAATTCACCCCTCCACTTT. This sequence encodes CASSVSPGGDNSPLHF.

The chain joins TRBV2 to TRBJ2-5; D remains ambiguous. The length of the CDR3 is 14 residues. Germline-derived CDR1 and CDR2 are SNHLY and FYNNEI. Trimming shortened V by 3 bases and J by 1 base, and 9 bases separated the two germline ends. CDR3 nucleotide sequence: TGTGCCAGCAGTGAGGCCCACTCCCAAGAGACCCAGTACTTC. Translation gives CASSEAHSQETQYF.

V and J are TRBV5-1 and TRBJ2-1; 11 bases align to TRBD2. Trimming cost V 3 bases and J 3 bases; bases outside gene matches: 5. This CDR3 region has 16 residues. Germline V lookup: CDR1 SGHRS, CDR2 YFSETQ. This CDR3 reads CASSSLAGAIYNEQFF. Here the CDR3 DNA reads TGCGCCAGCAGCTCACTAGCGGGGGCGATCTACAATGAGCAGTTCTTC. Drawing the rest from reference TRBV5-1 and TRBJ2-1, the complete variable domain is KAGVTQTPRYLIKTRGQQVTLSCSPISGHRSVSWYQQTPGQGLQFLFEYFSETQRNKGNFPGRFSGRQFSNSRSEMNVSTLELGDSALYLCASSSLAGAIYNEQFFGPGTRLTVL.

The chain carries TRBV6-6 and TRBJ1-6; a weak D match, TRBD1 (5 bases). Trimming removed 5 bases at V and 0 bases at J, with 8 bases between. The CDR3 spans 15 residues. Germline loops: CDR1 MNHNY, CDR2 SVGAGI (reference sequence). CDR3: CASSQGSSYNSPLHF. CDR3 bases: TGTGCCAGCAGTCAGGGAAGCTCCTATAATTCACCCCTCCACTTT.

This chain joins TRBV9 and TRBJ2-3; D call uncertain. Trimming removed 4 bases from V and 0 bases from J, with 6 bases in between. Germline values: CDR1 SGDLS, CDR2 YYNGEE. CDR3 length equals 13 residues. The CDR3 DNA follows: TGTGCCAGCAGCTCGGTCAGCACAGATACGCAGTATTTT. It specifies CASSSVSTDTQYF.

Comments on this clone: Other DNA variants within this sample encode the same CDR3. The gene calls are TRBV27 and TRBJ2-4; no clear D. V lost 4 bases to trimming and J lost 0 bases, with 4 bases between them. The length of the CDR3 is 13 residues. CDR1 and CDR2 from the germline V gene are MNHEY and SMNVEV (reference sequence). The CDR3 sequence is CASSSLAKNIQYF. Here the CDR3 DNA reads TGTGCCAGCAGTTCCTTAGCCAAAAACATTCAGTACTTC.

This rearrangement joins TRBV29-1 to TRBJ1-2; 7 nucleotides agree with TRBD1. CDR1 and CDR2 (germline): SQVTM, ANQGSEA. The CDR3 loop spans 13 amino acids. With V trimmed by 7 bases and J by 6 bases, 11 bases remained unmatched. The CDR3 reads CSAASDRENGYTF. The DNA of the CDR3 is TGCAGCGCTGCCTCCGACAGGGAAAATGGCTACACCTTC.

The genes are TRBV29-1 and TRBJ2-1; D remains unclear. CDR1 is SQVTM, CDR2 ANQGSEA, per germline. This CDR3 has 11 residues. With 7 bases removed from V and 4 bases from J, the gap between germline ends came to 8 bases. CDR3 nucleotides: TGCAGCGGGACCTCGTACAATGAGCAGTTCTTC. This codes for CSGTSYNEQFF.

In its sample, this clone ranks as medium-sized (0.01 to 0.1%). CDR3 loop: CASSSLLSTDTQYF. In nucleotides, the CDR3 is TGTGCCAGCAGCTCCCTGCTCAGCACAGATACGCAGTATTTT. The chain employs TRBV5-4 and TRBJ2-3; no firm D call. The CDR3 is made up of 14 amino acids. Per the germline V gene, CDR1 is SGHNT and CDR2 is YYREEE (reference sequence). V was trimmed by 3 bases and J by 0 bases, leaving 8 bases between them.

This chain uses TRBV29-1 with TRBJ1-3, with D uncertain. Between the trimmed V and J ends, which lost 7 bases and 0 bases, there was a span of 10 bases. CDR1 and CDR2 from the germline V gene are SQVTM and ANQGSEA. This CDR3 is 13 amino acids long. CDR3 amino acids: CSASSISGNTIYF. The CDR3 coding sequence is TGCAGCGCCTCGTCCATCTCTGGAAACACCATATATTTT.

The CDR3: CASSLGQQETQYF. Written as DNA, the CDR3 is TGTGCCAGCAGCTTAGGACAGCAAGAGACCCAGTACTTC. The chain combines TRBV7-2 with TRBJ2-5; D might be TRBD1 (5 bases). CDR1 SGHTA and CDR2 FQGNSA come from the germline V gene. CDR3 size: 13 residues. V gave up 1 base and J gave up 2 bases, with 5 bases separating them.

V usage is TRBV30 and J usage is TRBJ1-1; D perhaps matches TRBD1 (5 bases). Germline CDR1 reads GTSNPN; CDR2 reads SVGIG (reference sequence). The germline V and J ends were trimmed by 3 bases and 7 bases, with 15 bases remaining between them. The CDR3 length is 13 residues. The CDR3 DNA sequence: TGTGCCTGGAGCTCCTTCGAGGGGCTTGAAGCTTTCTTT. As protein: CAWSSFEGLEAFF.

In this sample, this clone turned up a few times. The genes are TRBV29-1 and TRBJ1-5, with D tentatively TRBD1 (5 bases). Trimming stripped 4 bases from V and 6 bases from J, with 10 bases between. This CDR3 has 12 amino acids. From germline, CDR1 is SQVTM and CDR2 ANQGSEA. Here the CDR3 reads CSVGDWSQPQHF. CDR3 DNA sequence: TGCAGCGTTGGGGACTGGAGTCAGCCCCAGCATTTT.

This clone has a handful of counts. J is TRBJ1-5 and V is TRBV6-6, with no clear D. Germline V gene data show CDR1 as MNHNY and CDR2 as SVGAGI (reference sequence). V was pared by 2 bases and J by 6 bases, with 11 bases between. The CDR3 is 14 residues long. The CDR3 coding sequence is TGTGCCAGCAGTTACGACGGTACGAGTCAGCCCCAGCATTTT. This sequence encodes CASSYDGTSQPQHF.

V and J are TRBV20-1 and TRBJ2-3, with D uncertain. V gave up 6 bases and J gave up 6 bases, with 10 bases separating them. The length of the CDR3 is 11 residues. From germline, CDR1 is DFQATT and CDR2 SNEGSKA (reference sequence). CDR3 DNA sequence: TGCAGTGCCCATAGGGTTGATACGCAGTATTTT. This encodes CSAHRVDTQYF.

The rearrangement uses TRBV19 and TRBJ2-7; no firm D call. The V gene's germline CDR1 is LNHDA and CDR2 SQIVND (reference sequence). The CDR3 runs 11 residues. The ends were cut back, 3 bases at V and 8 bases at J, with 8 bases in the middle. In nucleotides, the CDR3 is TGTGCCAGTAGTATGGGTTACAAGCAGTACTTC. The encoded protein is CASSMGYKQYF.

The V gene is TRBV30, the J gene TRBJ1-1; the D gene is possibly TRBD1 (6 bases). Germline V gene lookup returns CDR1 GTSNPN and CDR2 SVGIG (reference sequence). V lost 3 bases and J 10 bases, leaving 12 bases between the germline ends. The length of the CDR3 is 11 residues. In DNA form, the CDR3 reads TGTGCCTGGAGGGACAGCCAGGGAGCTTTCTTT. This encodes CAWRDSQGAFF.

V gene TRBV7-2 combines with J gene TRBJ2-1; D call uncertain. The CDR3 sequence is 15 residues long. CDR1 SGHTA and CDR2 FQGNSA come from the germline V gene. V was cut by 1 base and J by 0 bases, with 7 bases left in between. In DNA form, the CDR3 reads TGTGCCAGCAGCTTAGTGGGAAGCTCCTACAATGAGCAGTTCTTC. Its protein is CASSLVGSSYNEQFF.

The gene calls are TRBV5-4 and TRBJ2-3; D remains ambiguous. With 5 bases removed from V and 4 bases from J, the gap between germline ends came to 14 bases. This CDR3 spans 14 amino acids. Germline loops: CDR1 SGHNT, CDR2 YYREEE (reference sequence). CDR3: CASSQRQGPDTQYF. The CDR3 bases are TGTGCCAGCAGTCAAAGGCAAGGACCAGATACGCAGTATTTT.